This T cell receptor beta chain was identified in a study of beta chain features in type 1 diabetes. The length of the CDR3 is 14 residues. The junction had 1 base not matched to a gene; V was cut back by 0 bases and J by 3 bases. CDR1 and CDR2 from the germline V gene are SGDLS and YYNGEE. Study conclusions and caveats: A moderate, significant TCRB CDR3 shortening appeared in type 1 diabetes across four CD4+ subsets.

The sequenced template was cDNA made from the entire isolated RNA. Assay: immunoSEQ multiplex PCR; the TCRdb copy retains only in-frame clones and omits some. This sample has roughly 230,000 clones, with 9% to 10% found just once. Notes on this clone: What it binds is unknown.

The rearrangement uses TRBV9 and TRBJ2-7; TRBD1 matches 9 bases. This TCR derives from a woman aged 18-29 years in good health. Specimen: naive CD4+ T cells from blood. This CDR3 reads CASSVGDRDYEQYF. The DNA for the CDR3 is TGTGCCAGCAGCGTAGGGGACAGGGACTACGAGCAGTACTTC.